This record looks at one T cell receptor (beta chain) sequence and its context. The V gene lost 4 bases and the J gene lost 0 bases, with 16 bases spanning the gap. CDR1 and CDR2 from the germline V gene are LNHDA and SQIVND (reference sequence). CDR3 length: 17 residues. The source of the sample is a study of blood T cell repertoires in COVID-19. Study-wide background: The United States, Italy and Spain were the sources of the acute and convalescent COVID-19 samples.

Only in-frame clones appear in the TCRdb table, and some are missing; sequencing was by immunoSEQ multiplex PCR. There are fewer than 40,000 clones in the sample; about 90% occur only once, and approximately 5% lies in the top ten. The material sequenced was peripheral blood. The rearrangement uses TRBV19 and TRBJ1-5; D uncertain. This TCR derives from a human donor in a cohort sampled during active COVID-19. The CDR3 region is CASSSPRGPYSNQPQHF. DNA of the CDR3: TGTGCCAGTAGTAGTCCGCGGGGTCCGTATAGCAATCAGCCCCAGCATTTT.